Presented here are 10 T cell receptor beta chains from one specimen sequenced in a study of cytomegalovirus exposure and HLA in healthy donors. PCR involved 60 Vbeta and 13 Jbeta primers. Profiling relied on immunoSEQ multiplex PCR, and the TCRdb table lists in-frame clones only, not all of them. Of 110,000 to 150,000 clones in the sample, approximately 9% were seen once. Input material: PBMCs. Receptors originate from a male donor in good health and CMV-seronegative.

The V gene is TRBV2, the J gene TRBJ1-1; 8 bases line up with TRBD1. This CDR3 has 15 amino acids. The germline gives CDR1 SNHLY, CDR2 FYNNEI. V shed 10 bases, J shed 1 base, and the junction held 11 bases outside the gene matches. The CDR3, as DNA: TGTGCCATGGGGAGCGGGCAGGGGGCGAACACTGAAGCTTTCTTT. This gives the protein CAMGSGQGANTEAFF.

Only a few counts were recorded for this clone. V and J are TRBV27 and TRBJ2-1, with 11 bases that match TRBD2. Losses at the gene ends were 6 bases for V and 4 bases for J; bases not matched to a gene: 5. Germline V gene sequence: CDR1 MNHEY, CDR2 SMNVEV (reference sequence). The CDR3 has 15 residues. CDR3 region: CASRLTSGTYNEQFF. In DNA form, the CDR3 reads TGTGCCAGCAGATTGACTAGCGGGACGTACAATGAGCAGTTCTTC.

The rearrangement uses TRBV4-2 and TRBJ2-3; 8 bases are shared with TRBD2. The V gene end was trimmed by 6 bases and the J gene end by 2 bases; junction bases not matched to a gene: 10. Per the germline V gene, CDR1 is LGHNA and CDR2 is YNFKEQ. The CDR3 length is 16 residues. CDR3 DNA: TGTGCCAGCAGTCCGGTAACTAGCGGATCCACAGATACGCAGTATTTT. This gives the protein CASSPVTSGSTDTQYF.

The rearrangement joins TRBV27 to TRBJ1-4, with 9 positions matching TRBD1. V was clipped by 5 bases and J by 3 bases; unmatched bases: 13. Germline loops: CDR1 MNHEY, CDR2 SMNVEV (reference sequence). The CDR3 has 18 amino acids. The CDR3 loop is CASSPRGQGWTANEKLFF. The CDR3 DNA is TGTGCCAGCAGTCCCCGGGGACAGGGATGGACGGCTAATGAAAAACTGTTTTTT.

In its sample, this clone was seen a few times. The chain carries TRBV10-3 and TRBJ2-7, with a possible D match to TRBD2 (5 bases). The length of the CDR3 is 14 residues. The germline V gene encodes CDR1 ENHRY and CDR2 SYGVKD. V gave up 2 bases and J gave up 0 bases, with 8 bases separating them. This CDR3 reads CAISEIGSSYEQYF. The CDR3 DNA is TGTGCCATCAGTGAGATAGGGAGCTCCTACGAGCAGTACTTC.

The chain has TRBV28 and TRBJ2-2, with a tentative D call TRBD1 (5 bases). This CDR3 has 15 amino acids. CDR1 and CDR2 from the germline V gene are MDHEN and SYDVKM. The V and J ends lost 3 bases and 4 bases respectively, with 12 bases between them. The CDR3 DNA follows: TGTGCCAGCAGTTTCGTACAGGAATCCACCGGGGAGCTGTTTTTT. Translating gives CASSFVQESTGELFF.

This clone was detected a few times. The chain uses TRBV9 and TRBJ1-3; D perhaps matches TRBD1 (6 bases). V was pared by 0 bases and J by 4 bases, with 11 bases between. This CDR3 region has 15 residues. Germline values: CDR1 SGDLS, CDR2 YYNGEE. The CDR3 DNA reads TGTGCCAGCAGCGTAGCGGACAGACGCGGAAACACCATATATTTT. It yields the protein CASSVADRRGNTIYF.

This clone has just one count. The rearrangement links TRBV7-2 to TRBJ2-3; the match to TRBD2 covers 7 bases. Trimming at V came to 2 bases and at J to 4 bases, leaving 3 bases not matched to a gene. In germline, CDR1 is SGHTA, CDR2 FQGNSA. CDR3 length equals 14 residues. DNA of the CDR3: TGTGCCAGCAGCTTAACTAGCGACGCAGATACGCAGTATTTT. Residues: CASSLTSDADTQYF.

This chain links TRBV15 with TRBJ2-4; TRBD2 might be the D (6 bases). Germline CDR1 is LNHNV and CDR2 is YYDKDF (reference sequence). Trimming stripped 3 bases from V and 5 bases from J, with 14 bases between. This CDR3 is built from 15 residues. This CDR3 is CATSRAGGAENIQYF. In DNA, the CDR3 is TGTGCCACCAGCAGGGCCGGAGGGGCAGAAAACATTCAGTACTTC.

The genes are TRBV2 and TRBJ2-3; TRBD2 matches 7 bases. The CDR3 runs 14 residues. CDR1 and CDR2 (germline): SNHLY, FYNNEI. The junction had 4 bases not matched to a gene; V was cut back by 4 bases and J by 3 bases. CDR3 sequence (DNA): TGTGCCAGCAGTGGGCAGGGAGGGACAGATACGCAGTATTTT. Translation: CASSGQGGTDTQYF.